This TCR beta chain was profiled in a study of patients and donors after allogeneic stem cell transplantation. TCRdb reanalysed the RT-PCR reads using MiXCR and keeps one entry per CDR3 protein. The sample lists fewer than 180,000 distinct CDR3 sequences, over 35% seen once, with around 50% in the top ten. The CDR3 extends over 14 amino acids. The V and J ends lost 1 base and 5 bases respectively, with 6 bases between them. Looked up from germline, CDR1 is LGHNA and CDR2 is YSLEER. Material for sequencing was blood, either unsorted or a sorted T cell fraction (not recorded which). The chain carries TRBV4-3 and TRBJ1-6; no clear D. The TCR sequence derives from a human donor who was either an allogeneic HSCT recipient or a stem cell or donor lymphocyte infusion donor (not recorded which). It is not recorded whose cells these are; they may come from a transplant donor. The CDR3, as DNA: TGCGCCAGCAGCCAAGCGAGGAATAATTCACCCCTCCACTTT. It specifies CASSQARNNSPLHF.